This paragraph covers one T cell receptor (beta chain) sequence. Its antigen is as yet unknown. The CDR3 consists of 14 residues. Germline V gene data show CDR1 as SGHTA and CDR2 as FQGNSA. Trimming removed 2 bases at V and 7 bases at J, with 12 bases between. The sample comes from a study of Tregs in tolerant kidney transplant recipients. Study results and limitations: Few patients were studied, so findings need validation in larger groups.

Method: immunoSEQ multiplex PCR; TCRdb's copy keeps in-frame clones and lacks some. Altogether some 240,000 clones are present, approximately 84% being singletons, with the ten largest covering about 0.58%. The receptor was derived from a human donor in good health. Sequenced: CD4+ T cells from blood. The chain is built from TRBV7-2 and TRBJ2-1, with D possibly matching TRBD1 (6 bases). This chain's CDR3 is CASSLQQGRNEQFF. CDR3 nucleotide sequence: TGTGCCAGCAGCTTACAGCAGGGGCGGAATGAGCAGTTCTTC.